These T cell receptor beta chains were read from a single sample in a study of monozygotic twins with cystic fibrosis. Assay used: immunoSEQ multiplex PCR; TCRdb lists only in-frame clones, some missing. The sample lists approximately 8,700 clones; roughly nine tenths were seen once. The sample comprised blood. The receptors shown here come from a boy aged 2-9 years with cystic fibrosis. CDR3s include the opening cysteine and the closing phenylalanine or tryptophan. The D gene is left open where the match is weak. Clone size is shown for a subset of rows, as once, few, many or a class of expanded clone.

TRBJ2-1 . . TRBV10-3 CAISESVKPNYNEQFF TGTGCCATCAGTGAGTCGGTGAAACCCAATTACAATGAGCAGTTCTTC
TRBJ1-5 . . TRBV10-3 CAIRRRSDQPQHF TGTGCCATCAGACGGAGGTCTGATCAGCCCCAGCATTTT
TRBJ2-3 . . TRBV5-1 CASSQGGEMDTQYF TGCGCCAGCAGCCAGGGCGGAGAGATGGATACGCAGTATTTT
TRBJ2-1 . . TRBV6-5 CASSYSASVYNEQFF TGTGCCAGCAGTTACTCGGCTAGCGTCTACAATGAGCAGTTCTTC
TRBJ2-1 . TRBD2 TRBV6-6 CASSRLAGGNEQFF TGTGCCAGCAGCCGACTAGCGGGGGGGAATGAGCAGTTCTTC
TRBJ1-6 . . TRBV7-9 CASSTRPPSYNSPLHF TGTGCCAGCAGCACCCGCCCACCCTCCTATAATTCACCCCTCCACTTT
TRBJ1-6 . . TRBV6-4 CASSARGVENSPLHF TGTGCCAGCAGTGCACGCGGTGTCGAAAATTCACCCCTCCACTTT
TRBJ2-7 . . TRBV6-6 CASSGNPYYEQYF TGTGCCAGCAGCGGGAACCCCTATTACGAGCAGTACTTC
TRBJ2-1 . TRBD1 TRBV13 CASSLGGGPIF TGTGCCAGCAGCTTAGGAGGGGGCCCTATCTTC
TRBJ1-1 . . TRBV6-1 CASTRGGNTEAFF TGTGCCAGCACCCGGGGGGGGAACACTGAAGCTTTCTTT
TRBJ2-5 . . TRBV18 CASSPQGGALETQYF TGTGCCAGCTCGCCGCAAGGGGGGGCTTTGGAGACCCAGTACTTC
TRBJ1-1 . . TRBV11-2 CASSLEWGRSTEAFF TGTGCCAGCAGCTTAGAGTGGGGACGGAGCACTGAAGCTTTCTTT
TRBJ1-5 . . TRBV19 CASNKQGGGQPQHF TGTGCCAGTAACAAACAGGGAGGAGGTCAGCCCCAGCATTTT
TRBJ2-5 . TRBD2 TRBV4-3 CASSQGGGSEETQYF TGCGCCAGCAGCCAAGGGGGGGGTTCGGAAGAGACCCAGTACTTC
TRBJ1-1 . . TRBV6-1 CASSARGLNTEAFF TGTGCCAGCAGTGCCCGGGGACTGAACACTGAAGCTTTCTTT
TRBJ2-2 once . TRBV25-1 CASSELWQTNTGELFF TGTGCCAGCAGTGAATTATGGCAGACGAACACCGGGGAGCTGTTTTTT
TRBJ1-4 . . TRBV5-6 CASSLGVYEKLFF TGTGCCAGCAGCTTGGGGGTTTATGAAAAACTGTTTTTT
TRBJ2-5 . TRBD2 TRBV6-5 CASSSSGGETQYF TGTGCCAGCAGTTCTAGCGGGGGAGAGACCCAGTACTTC
TRBJ2-4 . . TRBV2 CASSVWDTSQNIQYF TGTGCCAGCAGTGTTTGGGACACCTCCCAAAACATTCAGTACTTC
TRBJ2-3 . . TRBV4-2 CASSPEATSTDTQYF TGTGCCAGCAGCCCAGAGGCCACTAGCACAGATACGCAGTATTTT
TRBJ1-1 . . TRBV10-3 CAITAGVLNTEAFF TGTGCCATCACCGCCGGGGTCCTCAACACTGAAGCTTTCTTT
TRBJ2-7 . . TRBV30 CAWRDSYEQYF TGTGCCTGGAGGGACTCGTACGAGCAGTACTTC
TRBJ2-7 . TRBD2 TRBV19 CASSTGLARTHEQYF TGTGCCAGTAGTACGGGACTAGCGCGGACCCACGAGCAGTACTTC
TRBJ1-2 . . TRBV6-5 CASSAAGFNGYTF TGTGCCAGCAGTGCGGCCGGGTTTAACGGCTACACCTTC
TRBJ1-2 once TRBD1 TRBV5-4 CASSTGQFYGYTF TGTGCCAGCAGTACGGGACAGTTCTATGGCTACACCTTC
TRBJ2-6 . TRBD1 TRBV5-5 CASSLRTGASISGANVLTF TGTGCCAGCAGCTTGCGGACAGGAGCTTCAATCTCTGGGGCCAACGTCCTGACTTTC
TRBJ1-1 . . TRBV11-3 CASSRYHNTEAFF TGTGCCAGCAGCCGATACCATAACACTGAAGCTTTCTTT